A selection of T cell receptor beta chains follows, all from one sample in a study of identical twins. TCRdb fed the 5' RACE reads into MiXCR, producing one record per CDR3 protein. The sample lists under 800,000 distinct CDR3 sequences, 21% seen once, with 4.3% in the top ten. These sequences were also reported in another study, on T cells expressing NK-cell markers.

Sequenced: PBMCs. Receptors originate from a woman aged 18-29 years in good health. The CDR3 runs from the conserved cysteine through the conserved F or W. The D gene is left open where the match is weak. Clone size is not always given. Where it is, it says once, few, many or a class for expanded clones.

D	size	V	J	CDR3	DNA
-	many	TRBV20-1	TRBJ2-7	CSARGMNRAYEQYF	TGCAGTGCTAGAGGAATGAACCGAGCCTACGAGCAGTACTTC
TRBD2	few	TRBV20-1	TRBJ2-7	CSARGGGRGSYEQYF	TGCAGTGCTAGAGGGGGGGGAAGAGGGTCCTACGAGCAGTACTTC
TRBD2	many	TRBV12-3/TRBV12-4	TRBJ2-1	CASSSAGGPYNEQFF	TGTGCCAGCAGTTCCGCGGGGGGCCCCTACAATGAGCAGTTCTTC
-	-	TRBV25-1	TRBJ2-1	CASSVRVGNEQFF	TGTGCCAGCAGTGTGCGGGTTGGGAATGAGCAGTTCTTC
-	-	TRBV7-8	TRBJ2-7	CASSLVPRAASSYEQYF	TGTGCCAGCAGCTTAGTGCCCAGGGCAGCGAGCTCCTACGAGCAGTACTTC
-	-	TRBV12-3/TRBV12-4	TRBJ2-1	CASSTGDQYNEQFF	TGTGCCAGCAGTACCGGGGACCAGTACAATGAGCAGTTCTTC
-	many	TRBV20-1	TRBJ2-5	CSAKTGALIQETQYF	TGCAGTGCTAAGACCGGGGCCTTAATCCAAGAGACCCAGTACTTC
-	once	TRBV5-1	TRBJ1-1	CASSLFTGPEAFF	TGCGCCAGCAGCCTATTTACAGGGCCTGAAGCTTTCTTT
-	-	TRBV7-2	TRBJ2-3	CASSLPGGSDTQYF	TGTGCCAGCAGCCTCCCAGGCGGGTCGGATACGCAGTATTTT
TRBD1	few	TRBV7-7	TRBJ2-7	CASSFGQGAEQYF	TGTGCCAGCAGCTTCGGACAGGGAGCCGAGCAGTACTTC
-	few	TRBV7-7	TRBJ2-1	CASSLVAGKGANEQFF	TGTGCTAGCAGCTTAGTGGCCGGAAAAGGGGCCAATGAGCAGTTCTTC
TRBD2	-	TRBV7-2	TRBJ2-7	CASSPGLGFEQYF	TGTGCCAGCAGCCCAGGACTAGGATTCGAGCAGTACTTC
TRBD1	many	TRBV20-1	TRBJ2-2	CSARDRGTGELFF	TGCAGTGCTCGGGACAGGGGAACCGGGGAGCTGTTTTTT
TRBD2	many	TRBV20-1	TRBJ2-3	CSARLAGGYTDTQYF	TGCAGTGCTAGACTAGCGGGAGGGTACACAGATACGCAGTATTTT
-	-	TRBV10-3	TRBJ2-1	CAISGGVTGNEQFF	TGTGCCATCAGTGGGGGGGTTACGGGGAATGAGCAGTTCTTC
-	few	TRBV5-1	TRBJ2-3	CASSPGQGGTDTQYF	TGCGCCAGCAGCCCTGGGCAGGGTGGAACAGATACGCAGTATTTT
-	-	TRBV5-8	TRBJ2-5	CASSFFGLEVSETQYF	TGTGCCAGCAGCTTTTTTGGGCTAGAGGTATCGGAGACCCAGTACTTC
TRBD1	few	TRBV29-1	TRBJ2-7	CSVPGQGNSYEQYF	TGCAGCGTTCCCGGACAGGGCAACTCCTACGAGCAGTACTTC
-	few	TRBV12-3/TRBV12-4	TRBJ2-3	CASGPMGGITDTQYF	TGTGCCAGCGGTCCGATGGGAGGAATCACAGATACGCAGTATTTT
TRBD2	-	TRBV6-5	TRBJ2-3	CASSWRGWDTQYF	TGTGCCAGCAGTTGGCGGGGGTGGGATACGCAGTATTTT
-	-	TRBV20-1	TRBJ2-3	CSGGRNPSTDTQYF	TGCAGTGGTGGCCGAAATCCTAGCACAGATACGCAGTATTTT
-	-	TRBV7-2	TRBJ2-3	CASTVTPGADTQYF	TGTGCCAGTACCGTAACTCCGGGCGCAGATACGCAGTATTTT
-	-	TRBV19	TRBJ1-2	CASSISPGDGYTF	TGTGCCAGTAGTATTTCCCCCGGGGATGGCTACACCTTC
-	-	TRBV7-2	TRBJ2-7	CASSSQTGSGGYEQYF	TGTGCCAGCAGCTCTCAGACGGGGTCAGGAGGGTACGAGCAGTACTTC
-	-	TRBV11-2	TRBJ2-1	CASTLRTDGSYNEQFF	TGTGCCAGCACATTACGGACGGACGGCTCCTACAATGAGCAGTTCTTC
TRBD2	-	TRBV20-1	TRBJ2-3	CSALGASGGKDTQYF	TGCAGTGCTTTGGGGGCTAGCGGGGGAAAAGATACGCAGTATTTT
TRBD1	-	TRBV7-9	TRBJ2-1	CASSGTDYSYNEQFF	TGTGCCAGCAGCGGGACAGATTACTCCTACAATGAGCAGTTCTTC
-	-	TRBV6-2/TRBV6-3	TRBJ2-1	CAAEEGGAYTNEQFF	TGTGCGGCCGAGGAGGGGGGGGCCTATACTAATGAGCAGTTCTTC
-	once	TRBV4-3	TRBJ2-1	CASSPEGVGNEQFF	TGCGCCAGCAGCCCAGAGGGGGTCGGAAATGAGCAGTTCTTC
TRBD1	-	TRBV9	TRBJ2-3	CASSVGGGMRNTQYF	TGTGCCAGCAGCGTAGGAGGGGGCATGCGAAATACGCAGTATTTT
TRBD2	many	TRBV18	TRBJ2-5	CASSAGGPETQYF	TGTGCCAGCTCAGCGGGAGGGCCAGAGACCCAGTACTTC
TRBD2	many	TRBV10-3	TRBJ2-5	CAISVGTSGEETQYF	TGTGCCATCAGTGTCGGGACTAGCGGGGAAGAGACCCAGTACTTC
TRBD2	few	TRBV9	TRBJ2-2	CASSVRLATNTGELFF	TGTGCCAGCAGCGTACGACTAGCAACGAACACCGGGGAGCTGTTTTTT
-	few	TRBV20-1	TRBJ2-7	CSASPGYEQYF	TGCAGTGCTAGTCCGGGCTACGAGCAGTACTTC
TRBD1	few	TRBV7-2	TRBJ1-1	CASSLLGGLNTEAFF	TGTGCCAGCAGCTTGTTAGGGGGCCTGAACACTGAAGCTTTCTTT
TRBD2	-	TRBV20-1	TRBJ2-1	CSARGLAGTLSSYNEQFF	TGCAGTGCTAGGGGACTAGCGGGAACATTGAGCTCCTACAATGAGCAGTTCTTC
TRBD1	-	TRBV7-2	TRBJ2-7	CASSVGRGQVYEQYF	TGTGCCAGCAGCGTGGGAAGGGGGCAGGTCTACGAGCAGTACTTC
-	-	TRBV20-1	TRBJ2-1	CSARPEEQFF	TGCAGTGCTAGACCCGAGGAGCAGTTCTTC
-	-	TRBV20-1	TRBJ1-1	CSAPRGYTEAFF	TGCAGTGCTCCTCGGGGATACACTGAAGCTTTCTTT
-	-	TRBV4-3	TRBJ2-7	CASSQDAGGAYEQYF	TGCGCCAGCAGCCAAGATGCAGGGGGGGCCTACGAGCAGTACTTC
TRBD1	-	TRBV7-7	TRBJ2-1	CASSEGTDRTYNEQFF	TGTGCTAGCAGCGAGGGGACAGATCGAACTTACAATGAGCAGTTCTTC
-	-	TRBV5-1	TRBJ1-1	CASSLGKSPEAFF	TGCGCCAGCAGCTTGGGGAAGTCCCCTGAAGCTTTCTTT
-	few	TRBV6-1	TRBJ2-1	CASAAAPGNEQFF	TGTGCCAGCGCGGCGGCCCCGGGGAATGAGCAGTTCTTC
-	many	TRBV20-1	TRBJ1-2	CSALGARYGYTF	TGCAGTGCTTTGGGGGCGCGCTATGGCTACACCTTC
-	-	TRBV20-1	TRBJ1-1	CSASRPNLNTEAFF	TGCAGTGCTAGTCGTCCTAACTTGAACACTGAAGCTTTCTTT
-	-	TRBV9	TRBJ2-1	CASSVDPSGEQFF	TGTGCCAGCAGCGTAGACCCGTCCGGTGAGCAGTTCTTC
TRBD2	-	TRBV10-3	TRBJ2-2	CAIKRERPGELFF	TGTGCCATCAAGCGGGAGAGGCCCGGGGAGCTGTTTTTT
-	-	TRBV7-2	TRBJ2-3	CASSAGGASTDTQYF	TGTGCCAGCAGCGCTGGGGGGGCAAGCACAGATACGCAGTATTTT
TRBD2	-	TRBV20-1	TRBJ2-5	CSARPRLAAKQETQYF	TGCAGTGCTAGACCGAGACTAGCGGCGAAACAAGAGACCCAGTACTTC